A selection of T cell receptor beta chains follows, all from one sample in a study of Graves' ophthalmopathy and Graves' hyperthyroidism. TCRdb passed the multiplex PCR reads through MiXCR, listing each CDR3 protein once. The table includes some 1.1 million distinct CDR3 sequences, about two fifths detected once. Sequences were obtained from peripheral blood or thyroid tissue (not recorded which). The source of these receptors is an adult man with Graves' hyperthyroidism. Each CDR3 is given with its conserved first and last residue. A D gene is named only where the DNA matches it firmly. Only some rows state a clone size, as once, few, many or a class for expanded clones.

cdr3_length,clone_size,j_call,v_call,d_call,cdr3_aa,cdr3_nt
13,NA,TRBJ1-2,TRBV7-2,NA,CASRGESNYGYTF,TGTGCCAGCAGAGGTGAATCTAACTATGGCTACACCTTC
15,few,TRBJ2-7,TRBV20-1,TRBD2,CSARSSSGKLYEQYF,TGCAGTGCTAGATCATCTAGCGGGAAGTTATACGAGCAGTACTTC
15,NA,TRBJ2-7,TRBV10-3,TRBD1,CAISQEAGGSYEQYF,TGTGCCATCAGCCAGGAGGCAGGGGGATCCTACGAGCAGTACTTC
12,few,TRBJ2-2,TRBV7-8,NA,CASVTGTGELFF,TGTGCCAGCGTCACAGGGACCGGGGAGCTGTTTTTT
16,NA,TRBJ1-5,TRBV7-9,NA,CASSLSGGGNSQPQHF,TGTGCCAGCAGCTTGTCGGGGGGGGGTAACAGTCAGCCCCAGCATTTT
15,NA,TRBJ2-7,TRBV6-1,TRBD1,CASSPRGRGTYEQYF,TGTGCCAGCAGCCCGAGGGGCAGGGGGACCTACGAGCAGTACTTC
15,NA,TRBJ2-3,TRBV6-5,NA,CASSPLAASTDTQYF,TGTGCCAGTTCCCCATTAGCGGCTAGCACAGATACGCAGTATTTT
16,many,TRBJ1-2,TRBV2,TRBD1,CASIEDPGTGYYGYTF,TGTGCCAGCATTGAAGACCCCGGGACAGGGTACTATGGCTACACCTTC
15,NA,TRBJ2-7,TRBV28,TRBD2,CASSSVRGGALEQYF,TGTGCCAGCAGTTCGGTTAGGGGAGGGGCTCTCGAGCAGTACTTC
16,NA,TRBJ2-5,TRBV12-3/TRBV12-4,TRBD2,CASSTTTSGHQETQYF,TGTGCCAGCAGTACCACCACTAGCGGGCACCAAGAGACCCAGTACTTC
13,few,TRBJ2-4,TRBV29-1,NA,CSVVEGAKNIQYF,TGCAGCGTTGTCGAAGGAGCCAAAAACATTCAGTACTTC
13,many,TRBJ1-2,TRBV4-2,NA,CASSQDREDGYTF,TGTGCCAGCAGCCAAGACAGGGAGGATGGCTACACCTTC
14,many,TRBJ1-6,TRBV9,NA,CASSGRDRNTPLHF,TGTGCCAGCAGCGGCCGGGACCGCAACACACCCCTCCACTTT
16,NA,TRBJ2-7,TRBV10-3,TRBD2,CAISESTSGGTYEQYF,TGTGCCATCAGTGAGTCGACTAGCGGGGGGACTTACGAGCAGTACTTC
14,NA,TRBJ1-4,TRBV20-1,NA,CSVNGAPDNEKLFF,TGCAGTGTGAACGGGGCCCCTGATAATGAAAAACTGTTTTTT
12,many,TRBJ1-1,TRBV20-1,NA,CSARESGTEAFF,TGCAGTGCTAGAGAATCGGGAACGGAAGCTTTCTTT
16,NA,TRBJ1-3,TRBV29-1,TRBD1,CSVGYRGTSSGNTIYF,TGCAGCGTGGGATACAGGGGAACGAGCTCTGGAAACACCATATATTTT
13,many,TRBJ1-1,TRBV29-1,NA,CSVVGGTGTEAFF,TGCAGCGTTGTGGGGGGGACGGGCACTGAAGCTTTCTTT
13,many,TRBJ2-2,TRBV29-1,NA,CSVETAGPGELFF,TGCAGCGTTGAAACCGCAGGTCCCGGGGAGCTGTTTTTT
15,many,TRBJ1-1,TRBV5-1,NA,CASSLEDTINTEAFF,TGCGCCAGCAGCTTGGAGGACACAATAAACACTGAAGCTTTCTTT
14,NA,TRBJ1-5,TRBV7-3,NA,CASSLSRGQGPQHF,TGTGCCAGCAGCTTATCCCGGGGGCAAGGGCCCCAGCATTTT
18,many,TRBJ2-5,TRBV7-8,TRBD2,CASSLGSRLAGWQETQYF,TGTGCCAGCAGCTTAGGGTCCCGACTAGCGGGATGGCAAGAGACCCAGTACTTC
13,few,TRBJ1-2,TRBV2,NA,CASSVAGVDGYTF,TGTGCCAGCAGTGTCGCAGGGGTTGATGGCTACACCTTC
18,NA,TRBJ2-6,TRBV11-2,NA,CASSYSVTGSSGANVLTF,TGTGCCAGCAGTTACTCCGTGACAGGTTCTTCTGGGGCCAACGTCCTGACTTTC
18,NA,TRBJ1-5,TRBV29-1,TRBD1,CSAETGAFRTFHQETQHF,TGCAGCGCCGAGACAGGGGCCTTCCGAACTTTTCATCAAGAGACCCAGCATTTT
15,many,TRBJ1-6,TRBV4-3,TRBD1,CASSQDGQGFAPLHF,TGCGCCAGCAGCCAAGATGGACAGGGTTTCGCACCCCTCCACTTT
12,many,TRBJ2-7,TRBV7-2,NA,CASSLSGTEQYF,TGTGCCAGCAGCCTATCCGGGACAGAGCAGTACTTC
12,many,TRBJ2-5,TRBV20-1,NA,CSARGLQETQYF,TGCAGTGCTCGGGGCCTACAAGAGACCCAGTACTTC
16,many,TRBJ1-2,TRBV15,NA,CATSLPTRDGRYGYTF,TGTGCCACCAGCCTCCCTACTCGGGACGGAAGATATGGCTACACCTTC
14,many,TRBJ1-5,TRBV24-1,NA,CATSAHGQTQPQHF,TGTGCCACCAGTGCCCACGGACAAACTCAGCCCCAGCATTTT
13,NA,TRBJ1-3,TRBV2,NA,CASSHNPGDTIYF,TGTGCCAGCAGCCACAACCCCGGGGACACCATATATTTT
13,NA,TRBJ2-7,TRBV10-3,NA,CAITEDSPYEQYF,TGTGCCATCACCGAGGACAGCCCTTACGAGCAGTACTTC
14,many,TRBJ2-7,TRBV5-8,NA,CASSLEGFGDEQYF,TGTGCCAGCAGCTTGGAGGGATTTGGGGACGAGCAGTACTTC
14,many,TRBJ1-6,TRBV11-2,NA,CASSLVEDNSPLHF,TGTGCCAGCAGCTTAGTGGAAGACAATTCACCCCTCCACTTT
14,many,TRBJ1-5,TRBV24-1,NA,CATSDRFGDQPQHF,TGTGCCACCAGTGACAGGTTCGGAGATCAGCCCCAGCATTTT
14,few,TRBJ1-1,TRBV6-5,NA,CASSSEAWGSEAFF,TGTGCCAGCTCCTCGGAGGCCTGGGGTTCTGAAGCTTTCTTT
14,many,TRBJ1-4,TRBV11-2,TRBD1,CASSSRTGNEKLFF,TGTGCCAGCAGCTCTCGGACAGGCAATGAAAAACTGTTTTTT
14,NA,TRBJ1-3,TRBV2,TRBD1,CASSGGTGGNTIYF,TGTGCCAGCAGCGGAGGGACAGGGGGAAACACCATATATTTT
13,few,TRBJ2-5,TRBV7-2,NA,CASSGTRKETQYF,TGTGCCAGCAGCGGGACTCGCAAAGAGACCCAGTACTTC
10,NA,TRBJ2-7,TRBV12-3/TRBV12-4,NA,CASRTRGQYF,TGTGCCAGCAGGACACGCGGGCAGTACTTC
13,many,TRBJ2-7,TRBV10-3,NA,CAIAGGVSYEQYF,TGTGCCATCGCCGGTGGGGTCTCCTACGAGCAGTACTTC
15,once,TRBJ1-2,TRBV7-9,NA,CASSSGNGPNYGYTF,TGTGCCAGCAGCTCCGGCAACGGGCCAAACTATGGCTACACCTTC
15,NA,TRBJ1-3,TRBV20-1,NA,CSASGDLRPGNTIYF,TGCAGTGCTAGTGGGGACCTCAGGCCTGGAAACACCATATATTTT
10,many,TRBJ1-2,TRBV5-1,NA,CASSPEGYTF,TGCGCCAGCAGCCCGGAGGGCTACACCTTC
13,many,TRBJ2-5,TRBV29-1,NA,CSVESEYQETQYF,TGCAGCGTTGAAAGCGAGTACCAAGAGACCCAGTACTTC